Below, 20 T cell receptor beta chains from the same sample are listed, as sequenced in a study of tissue T cells after allogeneic stem cell transplantation. Libraries were prepared by immunoSEQ multiplex PCR; TCRdb keeps only in-frame clonotypes and omits some of them. The sample comprises 20,000 to 25,000 clones, 72% of which are singletons, and under 0.75% rests with the top ten. Sequencing was carried out using spleen. The origin of the receptors is a female BALB/c mouse in good health. Mouse strain MHC haplotype: H2-d.

In the case of this clone: The gene symbols are mouse symbols. The CDR3 end is not reached by the read, which stops 1 residue before it; the germline J gene fills it in. This rearrangement joins TRBV14 to TRBJ2-7; D not resolved. Trimming took off 2 bases at V and 4 bases at J, with 7 bases between the two ends. The CDR3 is 12 amino acids. Germline V gene lookup returns CDR1 SGHDT and CDR2 FRDEAV. Incomplete CDR3 DNA: TGTGCCAGCAGTTTATCCATTTATGAACAGTAC. Amino acid sequence: CASSLSIYEQY. The CDR3 reads in full as CASSLSIYEQYF.

Points on this clone: Here the gene names and germline are mouse. The CDR3 DNA, read in part, is TGTGCCAGCAGCCATCTACTGGGGGGGGTTCAAAACACCTTGTAC. Its translation: CASSHLLGGVQNTLY. The full-length CDR3 reads as CASSHLLGGVQNTLYF. The V call is TRBV19, the J call TRBJ2-4, with 10 bases fitting TRBD2. The CDR3 extends 1 residue past the end of the read, so its final part is completed from the germline J gene. The CDR3 runs to 16 residues. Trimming at V came to 5 bases and at J to 2 bases, leaving 8 bases not matched to a gene. Germline CDR1 FNHDT, CDR2 SITEND (reference sequence).

With respect to this clone: Mouse names are used for the genes. The sequence runs out 1 residue before the end of the CDR3; the remainder is reconstructed from the germline J gene. V and J are TRBV13-1 and TRBJ1-1; TRBD1 matches at 8 bases. Trimming took 3 bases from V and 1 from J; bases not matched to a gene: 2. This CDR3 has 14 amino acids. The V gene's germline CDR1 is NSHNY and CDR2 SYGAGN. The part of the CDR3 DNA that was read is TGTGCCAGCAGTGGTGGACAGGGAAACACAGAAGTCTTC. It specifies CASSGGQGNTEVF. In full, the CDR3 is CASSGGQGNTEVFF.

Points on this clone: Here the gene names and germline are mouse. The CDR3 is cut off 1 residue early in the read; its end comes from the germline J gene. The J gene is TRBJ1-4, the V gene TRBV13-1, with D hard to call. Trimming took off 0 bases at V and 5 bases at J, with 2 bases between the two ends. CDR1 is NSHNY, CDR2 SYGAGN, per germline. This CDR3 is 12 amino acids long. The CDR3 DNA, read in part, is TGTGCCAGCAGTGATGTTAACGAAAGATTATTT. Translating gives CASSDVNERLF. Given in full, the CDR3 is CASSDVNERLFF.

Concerning this clone itself: The listed genes are named as in mouse. The DNA ends 1 residue before the CDR3 does, and the rest of the CDR3 is filled in from the germline J gene. The chain is built from TRBV2 and TRBJ2-3, with a weak D call TRBD2 (6 bases). The germline gives CDR1 LGHNA, CDR2 YSYQKL. Deletions cut 0 bases from V and 0 bases from J, with 10 bases between. This CDR3 has 16 residues. The sequenced CDR3 bases are TGTGCCAGCAGCCAAGATGGTGGGACTAGTGCAGAAACGCTGTAT. Translation: CASSQDGGTSAETLY. The full CDR3 is CASSQDGGTSAETLYF.

Comment on this clone: Each gene name is a mouse one. Read data end 1 residue before the CDR3 end; the end is taken from the germline J gene. This chain links TRBV13-2 with TRBJ2-4, with D possibly TRBD2 on 6 matching bases. The V gene lost 1 base and the J gene lost 3 bases, with 15 bases spanning the gap. This CDR3 has 16 residues. Germline CDR1 and CDR2: NNHNN and SYGAGS (reference sequence). CDR3 bases read: TGTGCCAGCGGTGATCGGACTGCCTGGAGGCAAAACACCTTGTAC. This sequence encodes CASGDRTAWRQNTLY. The entire CDR3 reads CASGDRTAWRQNTLYF.

Remarks on this clone: Gene names follow the mouse nomenclature. The read ends 1 residue shy of where the CDR3 ends; the end is completed using the germline J gene. The chain employs TRBV29 and TRBJ1-2; D unresolved. The V end was cut by 5 bases, the J end by 1 base, with 11 bases between. There are 14 residues in the CDR3. Germline CDR1 MSHET, CDR2 SYDVDS. This CDR3 reads CASSKGTINSDYTF. CDR3 bases read: TGTGCTAGCAGTAAAGGCACTATAAACTCCGACTACACC.

About this clone: Genes and germline come from the mouse. The sequence runs out 1 residue before the end of the CDR3; the remainder is reconstructed from the germline J gene. This chain links TRBV16 with TRBJ2-1; D is undetermined. The germline V gene encodes CDR1 SGHSA and CDR2 FRNQAP. The CDR3 has 13 amino acids. Trimming took 0 bases from V and 3 from J, leaving 3 bases between them. CDR3 bases read: TGTGCAAGCAGCTTAGACCTCTATGCTGAGCAGTTC. It codes for CASSLDLYAEQF. The complete CDR3 reads CASSLDLYAEQFF. Filled out from reference TRBV16 and TRBJ2-1, the complete variable domain reads NAGVIQTPRHKVTGKGQEATLWCEPISGHSAVFWYRQTIVQGLEFLTYFRNQAPIDDSGMPKERFSAQMPNQSHSTLKIQSTQPQDSAVYLCASSLDLYAEQFFGPGTRLTVL.

Note on this clone: Gene names denote mouse genes. The read finishes 1 residue shy of the CDR3 end, and the germline J gene is used to complete it. The rearrangement joins TRBV29 to TRBJ2-1, with D perhaps TRBD1 or TRBD2 (5 bases each). Trimming stripped 4 bases from V and 5 bases from J, with 9 bases between. The CDR3 is 13 amino acids. Germline V gene lookup returns CDR1 MSHET and CDR2 SYDVDS. CDR3 bases read: TGTGCTAGCAGTTCTGGGACGGATGCTGAGCAGTTC. Amino acids: CASSSGTDAEQF. The complete CDR3 sequence is CASSSGTDAEQFF.

As for this clone: Germline and genes here are mouse. The read falls 1 residue short of the CDR3 end, and the missing part is taken from the germline J gene. This chain joins TRBV4 and TRBJ1-5, with TRBD1 matching 7 bases. The CDR3 is 15 residues long. Germline V gene sequence: CDR1 LGHDT, CDR2 YNNKQL (reference sequence). V shed 4 bases and J 0 bases; nucleotides not matched to a gene: 3. CDR3 loop: CASSLGQYNNQAPLF. The part of the CDR3 DNA that was read is TGTGCCAGCAGCTTGGGACAGTATAACAACCAGGCTCCGCTT.

In regard to this clone: Mouse germline and gene names are used. The read ends 1 residue early relative to the CDR3; the germline J gene fills the gap. V and J are TRBV24 and TRBJ1-4; 8 bases map to TRBD1. V dropped 4 bases and J dropped 4; count of bases not matched to a gene: 2. From germline, CDR1 is KGHTA and CDR2 FRNEEI. This CDR3 is built from 14 residues. CDR3: CASSPGQDNERLFF. Incomplete CDR3 DNA: TGTGCCAGCAGTCCGGGACAGGACAACGAAAGATTATTT.

As for this clone: Mouse gene names apply. The sequence runs out 1 residue before the end of the CDR3; the remainder is reconstructed from the germline J gene. The chain is built from TRBV1 and TRBJ2-4; no definite D call. The germline CDR1 and CDR2 sequences are NSQYPW and LRSPGD (reference sequence). The V end lost 0 bases, the J end lost 3 bases, and 4 bases lay between the germline ends. The CDR3 is 13 amino acids. The CDR3 loop reads CTCSADRQNTLYF. The DNA read from the CDR3 is TGCACCTGCAGTGCAGACAGGCAAAACACCTTGTAC.

Turning to this clone: Genes here carry mouse names. The read ends 1 residue before the CDR3 terminus; that terminus is restored from the germline J gene. The chain employs TRBV13-1 and TRBJ2-7, with 8 bases matching TRBD2. The V gene's germline CDR1 is NSHNY and CDR2 SYGAGN. The CDR3 is 14 residues long. The ends lost 0 bases at V and 3 bases at J; junction bases unmatched: 2. CDR3 sequence reads: CASSDVGGGYEQYF. The CDR3 DNA, read in part, is TGTGCCAGCAGTGATGTGGGGGGGGGCTATGAACAGTAC.

About this clone itself: Gene names are the mouse ones. Read coverage stops 1 residue before the CDR3 terminus; the germline J gene supplies the remainder. The rearrangement links TRBV31 to TRBJ2-1, with D possibly TRBD1 on 7 matching bases. V was trimmed by 0 bases and J by 1 base, leaving 10 bases between them. Germline CDR1 and CDR2: GKSSPN and SITVG. The CDR3 loop spans 15 amino acids. The CDR3 is CAWSLEGANYAEQFF. The sequenced CDR3 bases are TGTGCCTGGAGTCTAGAGGGGGCCAACTATGCTGAGCAGTTC.

A few counts support this clone. Genes and germline are mouse. The observed sequence ends 1 residue before the CDR3 terminus, with the missing tail filled in from the germline J gene. This chain joins TRBV17 and TRBJ1-3; 7 bases match TRBD1. The CDR3 runs to 14 residues. The V gene's germline CDR1 is MNHDT and CDR2 YYDKIL. V was pared by 5 bases and J by 2 bases, with 3 bases of the junction left unmatched. Partial CDR3 DNA: TGTGCTAGCAGTCCGGGACAGCCTGGAAATACGCTCTAT. Encoded protein: CASSPGQPGNTLY. The whole CDR3 sequence reads CASSPGQPGNTLYF.

Notes on this clone: Gene names and germline refer to mouse. The observed sequence ends 1 residue before the CDR3 terminus, with the missing tail filled in from the germline J gene. The chain links TRBV5 to TRBJ1-5; D possibly corresponds to TRBD1 (6 bases). Trimming removed 4 bases at V and 4 bases at J, with 8 bases between. Germline V gene data show CDR1 as LGHNA and CDR2 as YNLKQL (reference sequence). The CDR3 extends over 13 amino acids. CDR3 DNA, as far as it was read: TGTGCCAGCAGCCCTGGACAGAACCAGGCTCCGCTT. This translates into CASSPGQNQAPL. The whole CDR3 sequence is CASSPGQNQAPLF.

A word on this clone: Germline and genes here are mouse. The sequence runs out 1 residue before the end of the CDR3; the remainder is reconstructed from the germline J gene. The chain has TRBV29 and TRBJ2-7, with TRBD2 matching 10 bases. The CDR3 runs to 14 residues. The germline gives CDR1 MSHET, CDR2 SYDVDS. With V trimmed by 3 bases and J by 3 bases, 2 bases remained unmatched. CDR3 residues: CASSLGDWGYEQYF. The part of the CDR3 DNA that was read is TGTGCTAGCAGTTTGGGGGACTGGGGCTATGAACAGTAC.

As for this clone: Gene names refer to mouse genes. Read coverage stops 1 residue before the CDR3 terminus; the germline J gene supplies the remainder. The chain recombines TRBV4 with TRBJ2-5; 8 bases fit TRBD1. CDR1 is LGHDT and CDR2 is YNNKQL in the germline V gene (reference sequence). Unmatched junction bases numbered 4, after V lost 5 bases and J lost 6 bases. This CDR3 has 13 amino acids. The CDR3 is CASSRQGRDTQYF. The CDR3 DNA, read in part, is TGTGCCAGCAGCCGACAGGGGAGGGACACCCAGTAC.

This clone was detected only a few times. Genes here carry mouse names. The CDR3 DNA, read in part, is TGTGCCAGCAGTGATTTGGAACAGTAC. Protein: CASSDLEQY. The whole CDR3 region reads CASSDLEQYF. The chain carries TRBV13-1 and TRBJ2-7; D gene ambiguous. With the read ending 1 residue before the CDR3 end, the germline J gene is used to fill in that end. Germline V lookup: CDR1 NSHNY, CDR2 SYGAGN. Trimming took 1 base from V and 7 from J, leaving 3 bases between them. The CDR3 length is 10 residues.

A note on this clone: Germline and genes here are mouse. The CDR3 goes on 1 residue after the read ends, and that part is filled in from the germline J gene. The J gene is TRBJ1-4, the V gene TRBV5; D not resolved. Germline V gene data show CDR1 as LGHNA and CDR2 as YNLKQL (reference sequence). V was shortened by 2 bases and J by 0 bases, with 10 bases between the two germline ends. The CDR3 length is 16 residues. CDR3 DNA (partial): TGTGCCAGCAGCCAATCTCCGACAATTTCCAACGAAAGATTATTT. The encoded protein is CASSQSPTISNERLF. The full CDR3 reads CASSQSPTISNERLFF.